Shown below are 5 T cell receptor beta chains from a single sample sequenced in a study of blood T cell repertoires in COVID-19 (dated by TCRdb to 2020 to 2021). The method was the immunoSEQ multiplex PCR assay. TCRdb's version of the immuneACCESS table is confined to in-frame rearrangements and falls short of the full clone set. An unresolved V gene accounts for under half of the shortfall where checked; the remainder is of unknown origin. This sample has about 180,000 clones in its table, and 65% to 90% of those were observed once. Together, the top ten hold more than 7.5% of the sample. Sequenced input: peripheral blood. These receptors all come from a man between 45 and 60 years old with active or convalescent COVID-19.

Here the CDR3 reads CASSPDRVSAYEQYF. The CDR3 DNA is TGTGCCAGCTCGCCGGACAGGGTATCCGCCTACGAGCAGTACTTC. The rearrangement links TRBV18 to TRBJ2-7, with TRBD1 matching 8 bases. Per germline, CDR1 KGHSH and CDR2 LQKENI. The J segment lost 2 bases and the V segment lost 6 bases, leaving 9 bases of the junction unmatched. The CDR3 has 15 residues.

The V and J genes are TRBV7-7 and TRBJ2-5; 12 bases are shared with TRBD1. The length of the CDR3 is 16 residues. Germline V gene lookup returns CDR1 SSHAT and CDR2 FNYEAQ (reference sequence). With V trimmed by 5 bases and J by 5 bases, 9 bases remained unmatched. CDR3 region: CASSPTGTGGRETQYF. Written as DNA, the CDR3 is TGTGCCAGCAGCCCAACCGGGACAGGGGGCAGGGAGACCCAGTACTTC.

The chain recombines TRBV6-5 with TRBJ2-7; 11 nucleotides match TRBD1. The CDR3 covers 15 residues. CDR1 and CDR2 from the germline V gene are MNHEY and SVGAGI. The V gene end was trimmed by 8 bases and the J gene end by 3 bases; junction bases not matched to a gene: 9. The DNA of the CDR3 is TGTGCCAGCTCGGTCGGACAGGGGGCGCTCTACGAGCAGTACTTC. Translating it yields CASSVGQGALYEQYF.

Points on this clone: Other DNA sequences in this specimen translate into the identical CDR3. The gene calls are TRBV4-1 and TRBJ1-4; D perhaps matches TRBD1 (5 bases). Trimming removed 2 bases at V and 1 base at J, with 5 bases between. Germline CDR1 MGHRA, CDR2 YSYEKL. The CDR3 covers 14 residues. The CDR3 coding sequence is TGCGCCAGCAGCCAACAGGGAACTAATGAAAAACTGTTTTTT. Protein product: CASSQQGTNEKLFF.

This chain joins TRBV5-1 and TRBJ1-3; D uncertain. The CDR3 has 14 residues. Germline CDR1 reads SGHRS; CDR2 reads YFSETQ. Trimming removed 1 base from V and 0 bases from J, with 5 bases in between. The CDR3 is CASSLSVSGNTIYF. CDR3 bases: TGCGCCAGCAGCTTGTCAGTCTCTGGAAACACCATATATTTT.